The source of this T cell receptor beta chain is a study of T cell changes during pregnancy in multiple sclerosis (dated by TCRdb to 2018 to 2020). Study-level background: The study looked at changes in the T cell repertoire across pregnancy in women with multiple sclerosis.

Library preparation used the immunoSEQ multiplex PCR assay. Imported from immuneACCESS, the table was reduced by TCRdb to in-frame sequences with V and J called. These copies leave out some clones; in studies compared against another copy, an unresolved V gene accounts for under half, and the cause of the remainder is not known. In all, the sample holds around 31,000 clones, and around 87% of those were seen once. The top ten constitute about 0.5% of the sample. CDR1 and CDR2 were assigned from the germline V gene (reference sequence) as LNHDA and SQIVND. Reading from cysteine to phenylalanine, the CDR3 counts 15 amino acids. Kept here is only the CDR3 DNA, which spans 45 bases and is read in frame from base 1. Germline trimming amounts to 6 bases on V and 6 bases on J, with 12 as the count of junction bases outside the gene matches. In regard to this clone: No cognate antigen has been identified for it. No quality values exist for individual bases; no much larger clone is one base distant.

The sequence is built from TRBV19 and TRBJ2-7; TRBD1 matches 9 bases in the middle. The sequenced sample was CD4+ T cells from peripheral blood mononuclear cells, obtained in the third trimester of pregnancy. The TCR comes from a female donor in good health, enrolled as a control in a pregnancy study. CDR3 loop: CASRKGGTGYGEQYF. The bases are TGTGCCAGTAGAAAAGGGGGGACAGGGTACGGCGAGCAGTACTTC.